This TCR beta chain stems from a study of blood T cells in healthy people across ages. With a J-beta primer mix and a sample-barcoded 5' primer, a second PCR ran roughly 7 to 11 cycles. TCRdb re-called the 5' RACE reads through MiXCR, storing one row per CDR3 protein. The sample shows around 780,000 distinct CDR3 sequences, 20% to 30% of them seen only once. The CDR3 consists of 17 residues. Trimming at V came to 4 bases and at J to 0 bases, leaving 10 bases not matched to a gene. From germline, CDR1 is LGHDT and CDR2 YNNKEL (reference sequence). Healthy Caucasians from Russia aged about 6 to 90 served as donors. This clonotype turned up a few times. A further study also used this sample, focusing on T cells of mothers and their children. In that study: Added by the second PCR's M1S primer were sample barcodes and 2-4 random nucleotides.

The chain uses TRBV3-1 and TRBJ2-7, with 9 nucleotides matching TRBD1. This clonotype was obtained from a boy between 10 and 17 years old in good health. Material for sequencing was blood. The CDR3 DNA reads TGTGCCAGCAGCCTTCTGGGGACAGGGTCTGTCTCCTACGAGCAGTACTTC. It specifies CASSLLGTGSVSYEQYF.